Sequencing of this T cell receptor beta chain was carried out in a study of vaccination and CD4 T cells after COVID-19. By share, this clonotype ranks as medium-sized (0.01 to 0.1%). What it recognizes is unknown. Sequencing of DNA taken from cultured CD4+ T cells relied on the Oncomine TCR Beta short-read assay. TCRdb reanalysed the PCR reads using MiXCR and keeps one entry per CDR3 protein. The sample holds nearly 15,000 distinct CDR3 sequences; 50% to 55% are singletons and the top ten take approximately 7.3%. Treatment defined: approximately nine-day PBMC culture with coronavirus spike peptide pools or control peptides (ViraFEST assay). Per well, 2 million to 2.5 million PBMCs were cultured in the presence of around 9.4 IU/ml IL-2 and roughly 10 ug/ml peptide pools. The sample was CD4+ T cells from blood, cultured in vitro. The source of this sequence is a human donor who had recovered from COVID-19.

CDR3 coding DNA: TGCAGCGTTGAAGATCGTGGGGATACGCAGTATTTT. It yields the protein CSVEDRGDTQYF. The chain joins TRBV29-1 to TRBJ2-3; no clear D. The V and J ends lost 0 bases and 6 bases respectively, with 7 bases between them. CDR1 is SQVTM and CDR2 is ANQGSEA in the germline V gene. This CDR3 comprises 12 residues.